One and the same sample provided the 14 T cell receptor beta chains below, sequenced in a study of shared clonotypes between healthy human individuals. Assay used: immunoSEQ multiplex PCR; TCRdb lists only in-frame clones, some missing. The data contain approximately 1,500,000 clones, roughly 98% of them singletons. The sample comprised naive CD4+ T cells sorted from blood. Subset meaning: CD45RA+ positively selected. All receptors come from a man aged 25 to 40 in good health.

The V gene is TRBV13, the J gene TRBJ2-1, with D hard to call. The CDR3 has 13 residues. The V end was cut by 1 base, the J end by 5 bases, with 6 bases between. From germline, CDR1 is PRHDT and CDR2 FYEKMQ (reference sequence). The CDR3 nucleotides are TGTGCCAGCAGCTTAGTTGGGCACAATGAGCAGTTCTTC. It translates to CASSLVGHNEQFF.

The chain is built from TRBV5-1 and TRBJ2-5, with 7 bases lining up with TRBD1. The germline CDR1 and CDR2 sequences are SGHRS and YFSETQ. The trim removed 2 bases at V and 1 base at J, leaving 8 bases unmatched. The CDR3 contains 16 residues. This CDR3 reads CASSFLPDRAQETQYF. The CDR3 nucleotides are TGCGCCAGCAGCTTCCTCCCTGACAGGGCCCAAGAGACCCAGTACTTC.

V usage is TRBV28 and J usage is TRBJ2-7, with D possibly being TRBD2 (5 bases). The germline CDR1 and CDR2 sequences are MDHEN and SYDVKM. This CDR3 region has 18 residues. V lost 6 bases, J lost 0 bases, and 24 bases lay in between. CDR3 bases: TGTGCCAGCAGCTCCCCGGGTAGCGTTCATTTTAGCTCCTACGAGCAGTACTTC. Translation gives CASSSPGSVHFSSYEQYF.

This chain connects TRBV6-5 to TRBJ1-2; no definite D call. The CDR3 spans 16 residues. Germline CDR1 reads MNHEY; CDR2 reads SVGAGI. Trimming removed 0 bases at V and 1 base at J, with 12 bases between. The CDR3 DNA reads as TGTGCCAGCAGTTACTCGAGAGGAGCCCTTAACTATGGCTACACCTTC. It translates to CASSYSRGALNYGYTF.

The chain recombines TRBV20-1 with TRBJ2-5; D gene unclear. Germline lookup yields CDR1 DFQATT and CDR2 SNEGSKA (reference sequence). The CDR3 consists of 11 residues. V dropped 4 bases and J dropped 5 bases, with 8 bases sitting between them. The CDR3 is CSAIWRETQYF. The CDR3 bases are TGCAGTGCTATCTGGCGTGAGACCCAGTACTTC.

As concerns this clone: Different DNA sequences within this sample yield the same CDR3. This chain uses TRBV29-1 with TRBJ1-4, with a weak D call TRBD1 (6 bases). Germline lookup yields CDR1 SQVTM and CDR2 ANQGSEA. Trimming shortened V by 4 bases and J by 5 bases, and 8 bases separated the two germline ends. This CDR3 is 12 amino acids long. CDR3 in DNA: TGCAGCGTTGTTCAGGGGAATGAAAAACTGTTTTTT. Translating gives CSVVQGNEKLFF.

The chain employs TRBV10-3 and TRBJ2-7; D may be TRBD2 (5 bases). Trimming pared 3 bases from V and 2 bases from J, leaving 14 bases between. Germline V CDR1 and CDR2: ENHRY, SYGVKD. The CDR3 runs 15 residues. The CDR3 loop reads CAISDFRDVPYEQYF. CDR3 in DNA: TGTGCCATCAGTGATTTCCGGGATGTACCCTACGAGCAGTACTTC.

The V and J genes are TRBV30 and TRBJ1-1; D may be TRBD1 (5 bases). Trimming removed 0 bases at V and 5 bases at J, with 10 bases between. Germline CDR1 is GTSNPN and CDR2 is SVGIG (reference sequence). This CDR3 contains 13 residues. CDR3: CAWSVTSGTEAFF. In DNA form, the CDR3 reads TGTGCCTGGAGTGTAACTTCAGGGACTGAAGCTTTCTTT.

The CDR3 protein is CASSPGQGTLYGYTF. DNA of the CDR3: TGTGCCAGCTCACCCGGACAGGGGACGCTCTATGGCTACACCTTC. The chain uses TRBV18 and TRBJ1-2; TRBD1 matches at 9 bases. V lost 3 bases to trimming and J lost 4 bases; unmatched junction nucleotides: 6. The CDR3 sequence is 15 residues long. The germline V gene encodes CDR1 KGHSH and CDR2 LQKENI.

The chain has TRBV28 and TRBJ2-1; D call uncertain. Germline loops: CDR1 MDHEN, CDR2 SYDVKM. Trimming removed 5 bases from V and 5 bases from J, with 16 bases in between. This CDR3 is built from 15 residues. CDR3 DNA: TGTGCCAGCAGTGCCACCCCGGAGAGGAACAATGAGCAGTTCTTC. This codes for CASSATPERNNEQFF. Variable domain in full (rest from reference TRBV28 and TRBJ2-1): DVKVTQSSRYLVKRTGEKVFLECVQDMDHENMFWYRQDPGLGLRLIYFSYDVKMKEKGDIPEGYSVSREKKERFSLILESASTNQTSMYLCASSATPERNNEQFFGPGTRLTVL.

With respect to this clone: The sample holds other DNA sequences that translate to the same CDR3. In DNA, the CDR3 is TGTGCCAGCAGTTTATCGGGGGCAGATACGCAGTATTTT. Its protein is CASSLSGADTQYF. The chain has TRBV28 and TRBJ2-3; D might be TRBD2 (6 bases). This CDR3 has 13 amino acids. Germline V gene data show CDR1 as MDHEN and CDR2 as SYDVKM. Between the trimmed V and J ends, which lost 1 base and 4 bases, there was a span of 6 bases.

In DNA, the CDR3 is TGTGCCAGCATCCGGGACTGGTACAATGAGCAGTTCTTC. This translates into CASIRDWYNEQFF. The V gene is TRBV6-1, the J gene TRBJ2-1, with a weak D call TRBD2 (6 bases). CDR1 is MNHNS and CDR2 is SASEGT in the germline V gene. Trimming cost V 7 bases and J 4 bases, with 11 bases left between them. The CDR3 totals 13 residues.

This clone was found once. The CDR3, as DNA: TGTTCTAACTCGTTTGGTGAGCAGTTCTTC. Protein: CSNSFGEQFF. The rearrangement uses TRBV6-1 and TRBJ2-1, with D uncertain. Germline CDR1 MNHNS, CDR2 SASEGT. The CDR3 totals 10 residues.

V is TRBV6-1 and J is TRBJ2-7; D uncertain. Germline lookup yields CDR1 MNHNS and CDR2 SASEGT. V was shortened by 11 bases and J by 3 bases, with 14 bases between the two germline ends. The CDR3 covers 12 residues. CDR3 sequence (DNA): TGTGCCGTCCGCGCCGGCGTCTACGAGCAGTACTTC. It translates to CAVRAGVYEQYF.